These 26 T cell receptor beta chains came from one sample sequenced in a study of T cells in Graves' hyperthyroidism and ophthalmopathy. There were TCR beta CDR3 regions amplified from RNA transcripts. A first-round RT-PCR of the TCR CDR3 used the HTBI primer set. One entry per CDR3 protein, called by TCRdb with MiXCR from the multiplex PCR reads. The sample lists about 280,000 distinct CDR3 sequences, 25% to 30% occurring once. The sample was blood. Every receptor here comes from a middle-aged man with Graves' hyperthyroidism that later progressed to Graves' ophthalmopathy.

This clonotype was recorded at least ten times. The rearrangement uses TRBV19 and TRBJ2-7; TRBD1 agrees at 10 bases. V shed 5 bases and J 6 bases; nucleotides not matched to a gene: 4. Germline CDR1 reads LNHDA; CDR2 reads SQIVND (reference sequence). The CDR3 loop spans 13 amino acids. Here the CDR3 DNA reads TGTGCCAGTAGTCCGGACAGGGGGGTCGAGCAGTACTTC. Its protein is CASSPDRGVEQYF.

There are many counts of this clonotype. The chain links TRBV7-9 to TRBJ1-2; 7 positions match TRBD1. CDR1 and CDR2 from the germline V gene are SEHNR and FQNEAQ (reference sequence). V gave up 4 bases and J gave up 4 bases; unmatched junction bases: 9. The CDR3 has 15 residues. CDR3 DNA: TGTGCCAGCAGCTCGACGGACAGGCCGCTCTATGGCTACACCTTC. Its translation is CASSSTDRPLYGYTF. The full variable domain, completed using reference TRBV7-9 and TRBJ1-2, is DTGVSQNPRHKITKRGQNVTFRCDPISEHNRLYWYRQTLGQGPEFLTYFQNEAQLEKSRLLSDRFSAERPKGSFSTLEIQRTEQGDSAMYLCASSSTDRPLYGYTFGSGTRLTVV.

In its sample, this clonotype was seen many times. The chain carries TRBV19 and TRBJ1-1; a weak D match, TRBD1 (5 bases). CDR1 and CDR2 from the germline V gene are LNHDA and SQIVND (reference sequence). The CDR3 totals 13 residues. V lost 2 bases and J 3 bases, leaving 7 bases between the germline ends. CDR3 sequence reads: CASSITGYTEAFF. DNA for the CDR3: TGTGCCAGTAGTATAACAGGATACACTGAAGCTTTCTTT.

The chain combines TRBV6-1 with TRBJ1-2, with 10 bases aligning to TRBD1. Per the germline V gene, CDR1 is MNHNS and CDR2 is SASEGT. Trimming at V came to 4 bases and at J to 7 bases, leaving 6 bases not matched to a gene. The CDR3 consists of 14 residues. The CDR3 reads CASSVDRGLRGYTF. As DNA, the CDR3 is TGTGCCAGCAGTGTCGACAGGGGGCTTCGTGGCTACACCTTC.

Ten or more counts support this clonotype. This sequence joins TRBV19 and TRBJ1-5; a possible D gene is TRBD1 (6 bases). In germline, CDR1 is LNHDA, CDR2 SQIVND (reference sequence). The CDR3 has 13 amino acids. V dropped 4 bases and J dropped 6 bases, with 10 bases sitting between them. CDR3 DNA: TGTGCCAGTAGTACGGGACACGGTCAGCCCCAGCATTTT. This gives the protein CASSTGHGQPQHF.

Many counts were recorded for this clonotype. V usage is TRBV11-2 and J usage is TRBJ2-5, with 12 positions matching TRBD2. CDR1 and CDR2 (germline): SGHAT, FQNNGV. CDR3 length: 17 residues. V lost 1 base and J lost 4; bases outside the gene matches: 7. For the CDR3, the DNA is TGTGCCAGCAGCTTAGGAACGCTAGCGGGAGGGGGAGAGACCCAGTACTTC. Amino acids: CASSLGTLAGGGETQYF.

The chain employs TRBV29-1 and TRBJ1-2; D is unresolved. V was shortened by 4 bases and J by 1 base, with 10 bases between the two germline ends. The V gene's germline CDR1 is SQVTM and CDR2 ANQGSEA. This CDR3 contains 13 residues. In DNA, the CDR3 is TGCAGCGTTGTATCGGGAAATAACTATGGCTACACCTTC. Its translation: CSVVSGNNYGYTF. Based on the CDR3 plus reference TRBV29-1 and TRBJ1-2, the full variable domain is SAVISQKPSRDICQRGTSLTIQCQVDSQVTMMFWYRQQPGQSLTLIATANQGSEATYESGFVIDKFPISRPNLTFSTLTVSNMSPEDSSIYLCSVVSGNNYGYTFGSGTRLTVV.

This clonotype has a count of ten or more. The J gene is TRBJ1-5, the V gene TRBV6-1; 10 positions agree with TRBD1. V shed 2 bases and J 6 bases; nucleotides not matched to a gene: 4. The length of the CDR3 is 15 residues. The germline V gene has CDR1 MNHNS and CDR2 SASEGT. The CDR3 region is CASSELDRGGQPQHF. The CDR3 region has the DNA TGTGCCAGCAGTGAACTGGACAGGGGGGGTCAGCCCCAGCATTTT.

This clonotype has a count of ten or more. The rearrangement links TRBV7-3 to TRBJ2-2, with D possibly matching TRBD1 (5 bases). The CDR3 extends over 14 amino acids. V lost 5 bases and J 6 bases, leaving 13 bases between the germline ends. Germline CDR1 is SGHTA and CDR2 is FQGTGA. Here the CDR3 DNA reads TGTGCCAGCAGCCTCCAGGGTCCCGCCGGGGAGCTGTTTTTT. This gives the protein CASSLQGPAGELFF.

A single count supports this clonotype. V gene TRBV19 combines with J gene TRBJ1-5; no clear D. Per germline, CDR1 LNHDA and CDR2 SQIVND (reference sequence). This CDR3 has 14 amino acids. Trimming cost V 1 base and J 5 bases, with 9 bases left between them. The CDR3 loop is CASSIAGSHQPQHF. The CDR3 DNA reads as TGTGCCAGTAGTATAGCCGGATCTCATCAGCCCCAGCATTTT.

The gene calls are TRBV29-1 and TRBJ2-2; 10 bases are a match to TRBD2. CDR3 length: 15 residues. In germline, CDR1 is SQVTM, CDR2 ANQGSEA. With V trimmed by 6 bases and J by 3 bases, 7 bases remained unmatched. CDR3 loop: CSVASGRGYTGELFF. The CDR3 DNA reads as TGCAGCGTCGCGAGCGGGAGGGGGTACACCGGGGAGCTGTTTTTT.

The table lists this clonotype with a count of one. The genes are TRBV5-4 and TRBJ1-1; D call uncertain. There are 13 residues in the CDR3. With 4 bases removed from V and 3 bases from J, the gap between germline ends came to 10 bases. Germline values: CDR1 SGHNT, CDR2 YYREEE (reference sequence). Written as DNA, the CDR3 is TGTGCCAGCAGCGGTAAGGAGTACACTGAAGCTTTCTTT. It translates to CASSGKEYTEAFF.

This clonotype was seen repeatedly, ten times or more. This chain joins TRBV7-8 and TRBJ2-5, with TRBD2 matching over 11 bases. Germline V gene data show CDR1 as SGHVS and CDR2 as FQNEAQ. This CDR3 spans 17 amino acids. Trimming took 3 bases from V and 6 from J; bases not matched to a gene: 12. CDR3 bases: TGTGCCAGCAGCTTGCGGACAAGACTAGCGGGGACTAAGACCCAGTACTTC. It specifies CASSLRTRLAGTKTQYF.

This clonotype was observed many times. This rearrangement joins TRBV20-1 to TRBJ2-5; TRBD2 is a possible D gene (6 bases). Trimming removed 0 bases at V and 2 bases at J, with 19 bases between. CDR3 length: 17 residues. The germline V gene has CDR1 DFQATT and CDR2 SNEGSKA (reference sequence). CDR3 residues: CSARDAGTGALQETQYF. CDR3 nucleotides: TGCAGTGCTAGAGATGCGGGTACGGGAGCACTACAAGAGACCCAGTACTTC.

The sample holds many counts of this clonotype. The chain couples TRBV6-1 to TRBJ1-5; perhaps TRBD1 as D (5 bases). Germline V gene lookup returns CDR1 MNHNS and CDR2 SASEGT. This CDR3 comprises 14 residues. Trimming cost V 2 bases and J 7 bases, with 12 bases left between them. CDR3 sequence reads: CASSERAQGQPQHF. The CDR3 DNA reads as TGTGCCAGCAGTGAAAGGGCCCAGGGACAGCCCCAGCATTTT.

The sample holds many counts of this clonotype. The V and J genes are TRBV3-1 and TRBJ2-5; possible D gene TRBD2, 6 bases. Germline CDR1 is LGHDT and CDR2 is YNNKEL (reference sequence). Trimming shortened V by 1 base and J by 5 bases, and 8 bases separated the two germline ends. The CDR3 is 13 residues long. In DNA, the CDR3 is TGTGCCAGCAGCCAAGGAAGCGGGGAGACCCAGTACTTC. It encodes CASSQGSGETQYF.

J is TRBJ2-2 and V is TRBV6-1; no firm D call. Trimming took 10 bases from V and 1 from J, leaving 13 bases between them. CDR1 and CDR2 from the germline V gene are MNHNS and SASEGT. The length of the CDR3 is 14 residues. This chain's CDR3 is CATQTALNTGELFF. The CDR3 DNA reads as TGTGCCACCCAAACGGCCTTGAACACCGGGGAGCTGTTTTTT.

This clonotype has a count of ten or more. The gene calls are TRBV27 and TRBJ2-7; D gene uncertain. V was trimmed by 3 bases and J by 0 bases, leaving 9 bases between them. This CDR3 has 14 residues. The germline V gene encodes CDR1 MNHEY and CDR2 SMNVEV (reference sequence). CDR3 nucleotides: TGTGCCAGCAGTTTTGGCGCGAACTCCTACGAGCAGTACTTC. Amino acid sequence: CASSFGANSYEQYF.

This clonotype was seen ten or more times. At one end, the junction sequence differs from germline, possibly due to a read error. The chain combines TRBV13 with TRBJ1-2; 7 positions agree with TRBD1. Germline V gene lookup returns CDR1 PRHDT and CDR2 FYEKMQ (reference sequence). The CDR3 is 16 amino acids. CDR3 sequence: CASSQITLQGNFGYTF. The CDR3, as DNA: TGTGCCAGCAGCCAAATTACTTTACAGGGGAACTTTGGCTACACCTTC.

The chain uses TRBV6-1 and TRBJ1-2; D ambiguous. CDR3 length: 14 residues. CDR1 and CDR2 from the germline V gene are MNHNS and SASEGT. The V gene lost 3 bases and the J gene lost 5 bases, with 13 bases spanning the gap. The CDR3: CASSESHQIYGYTF. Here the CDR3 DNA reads TGTGCCAGCAGTGAGAGCCATCAGATTTATGGCTACACCTTC.

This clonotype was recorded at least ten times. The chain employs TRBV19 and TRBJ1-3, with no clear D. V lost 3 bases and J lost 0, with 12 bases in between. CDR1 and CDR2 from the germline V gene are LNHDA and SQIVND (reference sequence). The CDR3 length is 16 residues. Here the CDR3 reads CASSIGSFSSGNTIYF. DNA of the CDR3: TGTGCCAGTAGTATTGGGAGTTTCTCCTCTGGAAACACCATATATTTT.

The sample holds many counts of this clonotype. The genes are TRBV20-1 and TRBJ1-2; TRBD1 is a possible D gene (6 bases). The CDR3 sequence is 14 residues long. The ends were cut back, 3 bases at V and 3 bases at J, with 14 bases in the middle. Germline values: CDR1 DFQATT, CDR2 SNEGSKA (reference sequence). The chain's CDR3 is CSARGGGAYYGYTF. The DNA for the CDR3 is TGCAGTGCTAGGGGGGGGGGCGCATACTATGGCTACACCTTC.

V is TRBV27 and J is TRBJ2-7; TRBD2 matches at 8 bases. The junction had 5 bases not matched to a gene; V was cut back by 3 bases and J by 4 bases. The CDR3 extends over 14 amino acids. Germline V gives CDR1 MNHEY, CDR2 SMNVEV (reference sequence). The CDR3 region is CASSFRLAGYEQYF. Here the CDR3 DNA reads TGTGCCAGCAGTTTTCGCCTAGCGGGTTACGAGCAGTACTTC.

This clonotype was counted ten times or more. The CDR3 DNA follows: TGTGCCAGCAGCAAGTCGCAGGGGGGGCCTGAAGCTTTCTTT. Its translation is CASSKSQGGPEAFF. The gene calls are TRBV6-5 and TRBJ1-1, with TRBD1 identical over 7 bases. This CDR3 has 14 amino acids. Per germline, CDR1 MNHEY and CDR2 SVGAGI. J was trimmed by 6 bases and V by 6 bases; bases with no gene match: 10.

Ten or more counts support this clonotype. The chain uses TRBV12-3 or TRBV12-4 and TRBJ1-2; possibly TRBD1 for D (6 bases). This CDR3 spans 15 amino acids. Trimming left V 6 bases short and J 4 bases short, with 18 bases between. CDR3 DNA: TGTGCCAGCAGCTCCGGCGGGGGGCGCGTCTATGGCTACACCTTC. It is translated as CASSSGGGRVYGYTF.

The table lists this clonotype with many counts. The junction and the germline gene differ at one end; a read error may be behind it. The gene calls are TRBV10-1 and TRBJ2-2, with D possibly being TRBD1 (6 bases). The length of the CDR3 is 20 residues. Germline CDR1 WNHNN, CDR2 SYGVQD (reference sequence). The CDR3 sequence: CASSESSWTALSANTGELFF. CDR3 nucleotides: TGCGCCAGCAGTGAGTCGAGTTGGACAGCCCTTTCAGCGAATACCGGGGAGCTGTTTTTT.